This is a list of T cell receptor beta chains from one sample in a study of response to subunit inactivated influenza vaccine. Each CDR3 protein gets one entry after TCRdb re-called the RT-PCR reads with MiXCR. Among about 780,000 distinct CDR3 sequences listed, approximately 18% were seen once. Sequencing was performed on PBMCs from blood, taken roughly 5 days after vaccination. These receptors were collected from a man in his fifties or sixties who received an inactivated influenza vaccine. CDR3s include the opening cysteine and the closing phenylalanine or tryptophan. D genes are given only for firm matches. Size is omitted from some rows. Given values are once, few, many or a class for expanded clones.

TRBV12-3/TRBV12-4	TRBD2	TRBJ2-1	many	CASSRLAGAVNEQFF	TGTGCCAGCAGCCGACTAGCGGGGGCGGTCAATGAGCAGTTCTTC
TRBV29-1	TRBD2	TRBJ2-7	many	CSVPGLADDQYF	TGCAGCGTCCCGGGACTAGCGGACGACCAGTACTTC
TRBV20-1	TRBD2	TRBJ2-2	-	CSARGTGLPTGELFF	TGCAGTGCCAGAGGTACGGGACTACCCACCGGGGAGCTGTTTTTT
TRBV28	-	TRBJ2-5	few	CASSPSEETQYF	TGTGCCAGCAGCCCCTCTGAAGAGACCCAGTACTTC
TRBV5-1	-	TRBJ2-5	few	CASSLGPSDRETQYF	TGCGCCAGCAGCTTGGGACCGAGTGACCGGGAGACCCAGTACTTC
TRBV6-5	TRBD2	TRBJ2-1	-	CASSYYQRGGDEQFF	TGTGCCAGCAGTTACTACCAGCGGGGGGGGGATGAGCAGTTCTTC
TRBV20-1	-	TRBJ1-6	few	CSARPPGQPNSPLHF	TGCAGTGCTAGACCCCCTGGACAGCCTAATTCACCCCTCCACTTT
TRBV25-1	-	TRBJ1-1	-	CASSEYSVNTEAFF	TGTGCCAGCAGTGAATACTCAGTGAACACTGAAGCTTTCTTT
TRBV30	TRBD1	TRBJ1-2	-	CAWKQGGNYGYTF	TGTGCCTGGAAACAGGGGGGCAACTATGGCTACACCTTC
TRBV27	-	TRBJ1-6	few	CASKTGMGNSPLHF	TGTGCCAGCAAAACAGGGATGGGTAATTCACCCCTCCACTTT
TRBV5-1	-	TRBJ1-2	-	CASSQTGRANYGYTF	TGCGCCAGCAGCCAAACAGGGAGGGCCAACTATGGCTACACCTTC
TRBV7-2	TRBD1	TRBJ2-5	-	CASSAFGTAQETQYF	TGTGCCAGCAGCGCCTTCGGGACAGCACAAGAGACCCAGTACTTC
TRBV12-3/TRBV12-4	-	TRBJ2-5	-	CASSPMIQETQYF	TGTGCCAGCAGTCCCATGATCCAAGAGACCCAGTACTTC
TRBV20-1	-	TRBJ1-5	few	CSARVQGLAVGPQHF	TGCAGTGCTAGAGTACAAGGACTCGCGGTCGGGCCCCAGCATTTT
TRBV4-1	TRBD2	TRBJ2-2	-	CASSQVPGLAGGFTGELFF	TGCGCCAGCAGCCAAGTTCCGGGACTAGCGGGAGGGTTTACCGGGGAGCTGTTTTTT
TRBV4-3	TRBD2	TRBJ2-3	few	CASSLRTSGASTDTQYF	TGCGCCAGCAGCCTTAGGACTAGCGGGGCTAGCACAGATACGCAGTATTTT
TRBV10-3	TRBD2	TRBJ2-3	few	CAIKQTSGGTDTQYF	TGTGCCATCAAGCAAACTAGCGGGGGGACAGATACGCAGTATTTT
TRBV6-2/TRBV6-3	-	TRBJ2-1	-	CASSEPSSGYNEQFF	TGTGCCAGCAGTGAGCCCTCGAGCGGATACAATGAGCAGTTCTTC
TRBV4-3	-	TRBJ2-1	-	CASSEGLTYNEQFF	TGCGCCAGCAGCGAAGGCCTCACCTACAATGAGCAGTTCTTC
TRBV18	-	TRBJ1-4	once	CASSPVSGREWGEKLFF	TGTGCCAGCTCACCGGTGTCAGGCCGAGAGTGGGGTGAAAAACTGTTTTTT